A selection of T cell receptor beta chains follows, all from one sample in a study of blood T cell repertoires in COVID-19. Sequencing was performed with immunoSEQ multiplex PCR; in TCRdb, only in-frame clones are kept and a portion is missing. The sample shows some 100,000 clones, about 80% of them seen only once. The sequencing input was peripheral blood. The source is a man in his 70s with acute or convalescent COVID-19. The CDR3 runs from the conserved cysteine through the conserved F or W. The D gene is left open where the match is weak. For some rows the clone size is stated as once, few or many, or as a class when expanded; others skip it.

v_call,d_call,clone_size,cdr3_length,j_call,cdr3_nt,cdr3_aa
TRBV28,.,few,16,TRBJ2-1,TGTGCCAGCAGTTCTACTACGATGGGGGGGGGCGATGAGCAGTTCTTC,CASSSTTMGGGDEQFF
TRBV27,.,once,13,TRBJ2-1,TGTGCCAGCAGTTTGGCCTCCTACAATGAGCAGTTCTTC,CASSLASYNEQFF
TRBV11-2,.,.,13,TRBJ1-1,TGTGCCAGCAGCCTCCTCAGGGACACTGAAGCTTTCTTT,CASSLLRDTEAFF
TRBV7-3,.,.,14,TRBJ2-3,TGTGCCAGCAGCCCACAGGTCCGCACAGATACGCAGTATTTT,CASSPQVRTDTQYF
TRBV7-6,.,.,14,TRBJ1-3,TGTGCCAGCAGCGCACAGGGTTCCGGAAACACCATATATTTT,CASSAQGSGNTIYF
TRBV7-3,TRBD2,.,15,TRBJ2-3,TGTGCCAGCAGCTTAACGCGGGAGCTGGCAGATACGCAGTATTTT,CASSLTRELADTQYF
TRBV9,TRBD2,.,16,TRBJ2-7,TGTGCCAGCAGCGTAGGATTAGGACTAGGGTTCAACGAGCAGTACTTC,CASSVGLGLGFNEQYF
TRBV3-1/TRBV3-2,TRBD2,.,17,TRBJ2-1,TGTGCCAGCAGCCCTCAGGCTAGCGGCCTCGCCTACAATGAGCAGTTCTTC,CASSPQASGLAYNEQFF
TRBV5-4,TRBD1,few,15,TRBJ1-1,TGTGCCAGCAGCTTACCCGGGACAGGGATTGCTGAAGCTTTCTTT,CASSLPGTGIAEAFF
TRBV6-2/TRBV6-3,.,once,15,TRBJ1-1,TGTGCCAGCAGTTACCTCGGACGGGGGAACACTGAAGCTTTCTTT,CASSYLGRGNTEAFF
TRBV7-9,TRBD1,.,16,TRBJ2-2,TGTGCCAGCAGCTTAGTTGGGACAGTTAACACCGGGGAGCTGTTTTTT,CASSLVGTVNTGELFF
TRBV5-1,TRBD2,once,16,TRBJ2-1,TGCGCCAGCAGCTTGGCTAGCGGGGGGTGGTACAATGAGCAGTTCTTC,CASSLASGGWYNEQFF
TRBV7-7,TRBD1,.,15,TRBJ2-1,TGTGCCAGCAGCTTAGCTGGGACAGGGGGCAATGAGCAGTTCTTC,CASSLAGTGGNEQFF
TRBV6-5,.,once,15,TRBJ1-4,TGTGCCAGCAGTTACTTCTTTGGACTTGATGAAAAACTGTTTTTT,CASSYFFGLDEKLFF
TRBV6-6,TRBD1,.,15,TRBJ2-7,TGTGCCAGCACCACCGTCGGACAGGGAAACTACGAGCAGTACTTC,CASTTVGQGNYEQYF
TRBV18,.,.,17,TRBJ1-3,TGTGCCAGCTCACCGGAGGGACTTACGAGCTCTGGAAACACCATATATTTT,CASSPEGLTSSGNTIYF
TRBV18,.,.,16,TRBJ1-5,TGTGCCAGCTCACCTGGGGAGGGTAGTCGCAATCAGCCCCAGCATTTT,CASSPGEGSRNQPQHF
TRBV18,.,.,15,TRBJ1-4,TGTGCCAGCTCAGACCCGGAGGGGCTATATGAAAAACTGTTTTTT,CASSDPEGLYEKLFF